Listed below are T cell receptor beta chains from one sample, sequenced in a study of blood T cells in healthy people across ages. Via MiXCR, TCRdb re-called the 5' RACE reads, giving one row per CDR3 protein. The sample has under 950,000 distinct CDR3 sequences; 22% are singletons. Specimen: blood. These receptors all come from a man aged 70-80 years in good health. Both conserved end residues are part of each CDR3. The D gene is left open where the match is weak. Expanded clones are given a class, and other clones once, few, many or no size at all.

d_gene: TRBD2
j_gene: TRBJ2-5
abundance: many
v_gene: TRBV3-1
CDR3aa: CASSREGETQYF
CDR3nt: TGTGCCAGCAGCCGGGAGGGGGAGACCCAGTACTTC

d_gene: TRBD2
j_gene: TRBJ2-3
abundance: few
v_gene: TRBV9
CDR3aa: CASSGTSALSTDTQYF
CDR3nt: TGTGCCAGCAGCGGTACTAGCGCCTTAAGCACAGATACGCAGTATTTT

d_gene: NA
j_gene: TRBJ1-5
abundance: few
v_gene: TRBV20-1
CDR3aa: CSARAGKVNQPQHF
CDR3nt: TGCAGTGCTAGAGCCGGGAAGGTCAATCAGCCCCAGCATTTT

d_gene: NA
j_gene: TRBJ1-5
abundance: few
v_gene: TRBV12-3/TRBV12-4
CDR3aa: CASRRQANQPQHF
CDR3nt: TGTGCCAGCAGAAGACAGGCCAATCAGCCCCAGCATTTT

d_gene: NA
j_gene: TRBJ2-7
abundance: NA
v_gene: TRBV18
CDR3aa: CASSPLGVHEQYF
CDR3nt: TGTGCCAGCTCACCACTAGGGGTCCACGAGCAGTACTTC

d_gene: NA
j_gene: TRBJ1-2
abundance: few
v_gene: TRBV11-2
CDR3aa: CASSLDQGWNGYTF
CDR3nt: TGTGCCAGCAGCTTAGATCAGGGCTGGAATGGCTACACCTTC

d_gene: NA
j_gene: TRBJ2-2
abundance: NA
v_gene: TRBV5-1
CDR3aa: CASSSSPNTGELFF
CDR3nt: TGCGCCAGCAGCTCGAGTCCAAACACCGGGGAGCTGTTTTTT

d_gene: NA
j_gene: TRBJ1-4
abundance: few
v_gene: TRBV2
CDR3aa: CARKTGGNEKLFF
CDR3nt: TGTGCCAGGAAGACAGGCGGTAATGAAAAACTGTTTTTT

d_gene: TRBD1
j_gene: TRBJ2-7
abundance: few
v_gene: TRBV20-1
CDR3aa: CSASAPGQGSDEQYF
CDR3nt: TGTAGTGCTAGTGCCCCGGGACAGGGGTCGGACGAGCAGTACTTC

d_gene: NA
j_gene: TRBJ1-3
abundance: few
v_gene: TRBV6-2/TRBV6-3
CDR3aa: CASRPSTANSGNTIYF
CDR3nt: TGTGCCAGCAGGCCATCGACTGCCAACTCTGGAAACACCATATATTTT

d_gene: NA
j_gene: TRBJ2-1
abundance: few
v_gene: TRBV20-1
CDR3aa: CSASGQNNEQFF
CDR3nt: TGCAGTGCAAGCGGCCAAAACAATGAGCAGTTCTTC

d_gene: NA
j_gene: TRBJ1-2
abundance: NA
v_gene: TRBV19
CDR3aa: CASSIGGGSGGYTF
CDR3nt: TGTGCCAGTAGTATAGGCGGGGGCTCGGGCGGCTACACCTTC

d_gene: TRBD2
j_gene: TRBJ2-4
abundance: NA
v_gene: TRBV14
CDR3aa: CASSQGVTSGRYIQYF
CDR3nt: TGTGCCAGCAGCCAAGGAGTCACTAGCGGAAGGTACATTCAGTACTTC

d_gene: TRBD1
j_gene: TRBJ1-5
abundance: NA
v_gene: TRBV27
CDR3aa: CASSSGGGNQPQHF
CDR3nt: TGTGCCAGCAGTTCAGGGGGCGGCAATCAGCCCCAGCATTTT

d_gene: NA
j_gene: TRBJ1-2
abundance: many
v_gene: TRBV7-8
CDR3aa: CASSLDTRYGYTF
CDR3nt: TGTGCCAGCAGCTTAGACACTCGCTATGGCTACACCTTC

d_gene: NA
j_gene: TRBJ1-4
abundance: few
v_gene: TRBV18
CDR3aa: CASSPRGNTNEKLFF
CDR3nt: TGTGCCAGCTCACCACGGGGCAATACTAATGAAAAACTGTTTTTT

d_gene: NA
j_gene: TRBJ2-1
abundance: few
v_gene: TRBV12-5
CDR3aa: CASGLVRETLRGSDEQFF
CDR3nt: TGTGCTAGTGGTTTGGTAAGAGAGACTCTCAGGGGAAGCGATGAGCAGTTCTTC

d_gene: NA
j_gene: TRBJ1-3
abundance: NA
v_gene: TRBV10-3
CDR3aa: CAISPDNAGNTIYF
CDR3nt: TGTGCCATCAGCCCGGACAATGCAGGAAACACCATATATTTT

d_gene: NA
j_gene: TRBJ1-2
abundance: few
v_gene: TRBV6-5
CDR3aa: CASTTSRYGYTF
CDR3nt: TGTGCCAGCACCACCTCCCGGTATGGCTACACCTTC

d_gene: NA
j_gene: TRBJ2-7
abundance: few
v_gene: TRBV3-1
CDR3aa: CASSPEEGVSYEQYF
CDR3nt: TGTGCCAGCAGCCCGGAGGAGGGAGTTTCCTACGAGCAGTACTTC

d_gene: TRBD1
j_gene: TRBJ2-2
abundance: many
v_gene: TRBV24-1
CDR3aa: CATSDHRQGDTGELFF
CDR3nt: TGTGCCACCAGTGATCACCGACAGGGCGACACCGGGGAGCTGTTTTTT

d_gene: NA
j_gene: TRBJ1-1
abundance: NA
v_gene: TRBV20-1
CDR3aa: CSPDTRQSTEAFF
CDR3nt: TGCAGTCCAGACACTAGACAGAGCACTGAAGCTTTCTTT

d_gene: NA
j_gene: TRBJ2-1
abundance: NA
v_gene: TRBV28
CDR3aa: CASSFRAQRHEQFF
CDR3nt: TGTGCCAGCAGTTTTAGGGCTCAACGCCATGAGCAGTTCTTC

d_gene: NA
j_gene: TRBJ2-1
abundance: NA
v_gene: TRBV7-6
CDR3aa: CASSLTGGGHNEQFF
CDR3nt: TGTGCCAGCAGCCTGACAGGTGGAGGACACAATGAGCAGTTCTTC

d_gene: NA
j_gene: TRBJ2-3
abundance: NA
v_gene: TRBV4-1
CDR3aa: CASRGSDTQYF
CDR3nt: TGCGCCAGCCGAGGCTCAGATACGCAGTATTTT

d_gene: TRBD1
j_gene: TRBJ2-1
abundance: NA
v_gene: TRBV7-6
CDR3aa: CASSLARTGGSYEQFF
CDR3nt: TGTGCCAGCAGCTTAGCACGGACAGGGGGTTCCTATGAGCAGTTCTTC

d_gene: TRBD2
j_gene: TRBJ2-1
abundance: NA
v_gene: TRBV14
CDR3aa: CASSSSTLAGGHSYNEQFF
CDR3nt: TGTGCCAGCAGTTCAAGCACCCTAGCGGGAGGGCATTCCTACAATGAGCAGTTCTTC

d_gene: NA
j_gene: TRBJ2-1
abundance: NA
v_gene: TRBV11-2
CDR3aa: CASEEGGNEQFF
CDR3nt: TGTGCCAGCGAAGAAGGGGGCAATGAGCAGTTCTTC

d_gene: NA
j_gene: TRBJ2-5
abundance: NA
v_gene: TRBV20-1
CDR3aa: CSAGKQGTQETQYF
CDR3nt: TGCAGTGCGGGGAAACAGGGAACTCAAGAGACCCAGTACTTC

d_gene: NA
j_gene: TRBJ2-1
abundance: NA
v_gene: TRBV24-1
CDR3aa: CATSETTSYNEQFF
CDR3nt: TGTGCCACCAGTGAAACGACCTCCTACAATGAGCAGTTCTTC

d_gene: NA
j_gene: TRBJ1-5
abundance: few
v_gene: TRBV4-2
CDR3aa: CASSRDPGGSNQPQHF
CDR3nt: TGTGCCAGCAGCCGAGATCCTGGGGGTAGCAATCAGCCCCAGCATTTT

d_gene: NA
j_gene: TRBJ1-6
abundance: NA
v_gene: TRBV20-1
CDR3aa: CSAFITGNSPLHF
CDR3nt: TGCAGTGCATTTATAACAGGGAACTCACCCCTCCACTTT

d_gene: NA
j_gene: TRBJ1-1
abundance: many
v_gene: TRBV12-3/TRBV12-4
CDR3aa: CASSFKRRNTEAFF
CDR3nt: TGTGCCAGCAGTTTTAAACGCCGGAACACTGAAGCTTTCTTT

d_gene: NA
j_gene: TRBJ2-7
abundance: NA
v_gene: TRBV7-2
CDR3aa: CASNHPGTYEQYF
CDR3nt: TGTGCCAGCAATCATCCAGGGACCTACGAGCAGTACTTC

d_gene: TRBD1
j_gene: TRBJ2-7
abundance: NA
v_gene: TRBV7-9
CDR3aa: CASSRIGTEAYEQYF
CDR3nt: TGTGCCAGCAGCCGAATCGGGACAGAAGCCTACGAGCAGTACTTC

d_gene: NA
j_gene: TRBJ2-2
abundance: NA
v_gene: TRBV5-6
CDR3aa: CASSFQGGYTGELFF
CDR3nt: TGTGCCAGCAGCTTTCAGGGGGGATACACCGGGGAGCTGTTTTTT

d_gene: TRBD2
j_gene: TRBJ2-1
abundance: NA
v_gene: TRBV29-1
CDR3aa: CSVRRSGGGVYNEQFF
CDR3nt: TGCAGCGTCCGAAGGTCTGGCGGGGGGGTGTACAATGAGCAGTTCTTC

d_gene: NA
j_gene: TRBJ2-5
abundance: many
v_gene: TRBV7-2
CDR3aa: CASSLAIIGTSKETQYF
CDR3nt: TGTGCCAGCAGCTTAGCCATCATTGGGACATCAAAAGAGACCCAGTACTTC

d_gene: NA
j_gene: TRBJ2-5
abundance: NA
v_gene: TRBV19
CDR3aa: CASTVSGQETQYF
CDR3nt: TGTGCCAGTACGGTTAGCGGTCAAGAGACCCAGTACTTC

d_gene: TRBD2
j_gene: TRBJ2-3
abundance: NA
v_gene: TRBV5-1
CDR3aa: CASSSSGSGADTQYF
CDR3nt: TGCGCCAGCAGCTCCAGCGGGAGCGGGGCAGATACGCAGTATTTT

d_gene: NA
j_gene: TRBJ2-5
abundance: many
v_gene: TRBV20-1
CDR3aa: CSARDFSGEETQYF
CDR3nt: TGCAGTGCTAGAGATTTTTCGGGGGAAGAGACCCAGTACTTC

d_gene: TRBD1
j_gene: TRBJ1-2
abundance: few
v_gene: TRBV20-1
CDR3aa: CSARESQGAYYGYTF
CDR3nt: TGCAGTGCTAGAGAGAGCCAGGGGGCTTACTATGGCTACACCTTC

d_gene: TRBD2
j_gene: TRBJ2-3
abundance: many
v_gene: TRBV29-1
CDR3aa: CSVEDLGLAKDTQYF
CDR3nt: TGCAGCGTTGAAGATCTTGGACTAGCGAAGGATACGCAGTATTTT

d_gene: NA
j_gene: TRBJ2-7
abundance: few
v_gene: TRBV28
CDR3aa: CASKDLYEQYF
CDR3nt: TGTGCCAGCAAAGATTTATACGAGCAGTACTTC

d_gene: NA
j_gene: TRBJ2-5
abundance: few
v_gene: TRBV15
CDR3aa: CATSRDRREAQYF
CDR3nt: TGTGCCACCAGCAGAGATCGGAGGGAGGCCCAGTACTTC

d_gene: TRBD1
j_gene: TRBJ1-3
abundance: NA
v_gene: TRBV4-3
CDR3aa: CASSPAPSGQKKNTIYF
CDR3nt: TGCGCCAGCAGCCCGGCTCCCTCGGGACAGAAGAAAAACACCATATATTTT

d_gene: TRBD1
j_gene: TRBJ1-5
abundance: NA
v_gene: TRBV6-5
CDR3aa: CASRVDRDQPQHF
CDR3nt: TGTGCCAGCAGAGTCGACAGGGATCAGCCCCAGCATTTT

d_gene: TRBD1
j_gene: TRBJ2-5
abundance: few
v_gene: TRBV29-1
CDR3aa: CSAPGGSGGWRETQYF
CDR3nt: TGCAGCGCCCCCGGTGGTTCAGGGGGATGGCGAGAGACCCAGTACTTC

d_gene: TRBD1
j_gene: TRBJ2-5
abundance: NA
v_gene: TRBV5-1
CDR3aa: CASSFSTGGYLETQYF
CDR3nt: TGCGCCAGCAGCTTCAGCACAGGGGGATACTTAGAGACCCAGTACTTC

d_gene: NA
j_gene: TRBJ2-5
abundance: few
v_gene: TRBV29-1
CDR3aa: CSASTSQETQYF
CDR3nt: TGCAGCGCCTCGACTAGCCAAGAGACCCAGTACTTC

d_gene: TRBD2
j_gene: TRBJ2-5
abundance: few
v_gene: TRBV7-9
CDR3aa: CASSGTSLETQYF
CDR3nt: TGTGCCAGCAGCGGGACTAGCCTAGAGACCCAGTACTTC

d_gene: TRBD1
j_gene: TRBJ2-2
abundance: NA
v_gene: TRBV29-1
CDR3aa: CSVRQGIANTGELFF
CDR3nt: TGCAGCGTTCGACAGGGAATCGCGAACACCGGGGAGCTGTTTTTT

d_gene: TRBD1
j_gene: TRBJ1-1
abundance: few
v_gene: TRBV5-1
CDR3aa: CASRYYAPGQDTEAFF
CDR3nt: TGCGCCAGCAGATATTACGCGCCGGGACAGGACACTGAAGCTTTCTTT

d_gene: TRBD2
j_gene: TRBJ2-2
abundance: NA
v_gene: TRBV5-5
CDR3aa: CASSSVGLAGPNTGELFF
CDR3nt: TGTGCCAGCAGCTCCGTCGGCCTAGCGGGACCGAACACCGGGGAGCTGTTTTTT